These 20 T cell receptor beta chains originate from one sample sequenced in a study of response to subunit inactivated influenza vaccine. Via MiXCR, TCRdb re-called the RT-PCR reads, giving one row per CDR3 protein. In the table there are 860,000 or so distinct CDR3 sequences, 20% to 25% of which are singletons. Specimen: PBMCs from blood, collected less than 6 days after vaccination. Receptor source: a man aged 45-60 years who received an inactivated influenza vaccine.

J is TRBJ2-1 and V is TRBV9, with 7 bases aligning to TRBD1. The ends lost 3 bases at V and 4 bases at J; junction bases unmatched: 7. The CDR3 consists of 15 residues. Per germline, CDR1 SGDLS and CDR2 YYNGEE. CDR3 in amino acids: CASSARDSIYNEQFF. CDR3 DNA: TGTGCCAGCAGCGCCCGGGACAGCATATACAATGAGCAGTTCTTC.

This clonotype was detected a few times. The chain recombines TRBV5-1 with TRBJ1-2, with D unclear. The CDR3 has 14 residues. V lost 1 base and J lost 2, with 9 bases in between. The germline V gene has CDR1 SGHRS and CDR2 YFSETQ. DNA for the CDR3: TGCGCCAGCAGCTTGAATCAGCAGAACTATGGCTACACCTTC. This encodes CASSLNQQNYGYTF.

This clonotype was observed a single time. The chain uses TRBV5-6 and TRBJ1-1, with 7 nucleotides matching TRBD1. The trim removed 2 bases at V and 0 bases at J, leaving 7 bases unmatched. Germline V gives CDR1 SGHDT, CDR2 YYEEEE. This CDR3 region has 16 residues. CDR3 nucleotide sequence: TGTGCCAGCAGCTTCAGGAGGGGGCGGATGAACACTGAAGCTTTCTTT. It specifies CASSFRRGRMNTEAFF.

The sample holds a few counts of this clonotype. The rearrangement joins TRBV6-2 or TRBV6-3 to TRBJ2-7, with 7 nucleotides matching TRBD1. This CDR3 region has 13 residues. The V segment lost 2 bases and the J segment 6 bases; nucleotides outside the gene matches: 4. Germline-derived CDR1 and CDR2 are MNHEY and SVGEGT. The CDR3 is CASSYDREGEQYF. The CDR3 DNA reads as TGTGCCAGCAGTTACGACAGGGAAGGCGAGCAGTACTTC.

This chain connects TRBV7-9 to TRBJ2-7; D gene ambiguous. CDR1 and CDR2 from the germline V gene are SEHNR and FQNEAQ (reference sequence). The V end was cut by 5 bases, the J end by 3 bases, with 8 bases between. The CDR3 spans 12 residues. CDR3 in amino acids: CASSPMYYEQYF. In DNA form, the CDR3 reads TGTGCCAGCAGCCCAATGTACTACGAGCAGTACTTC.

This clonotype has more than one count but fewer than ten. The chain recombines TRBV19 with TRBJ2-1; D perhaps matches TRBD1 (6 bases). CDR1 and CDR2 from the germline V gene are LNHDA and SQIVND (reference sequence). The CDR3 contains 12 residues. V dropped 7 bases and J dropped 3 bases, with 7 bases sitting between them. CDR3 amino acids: CASKGDYNEQFF. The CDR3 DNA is TGTGCCAGTAAGGGGGACTACAATGAGCAGTTCTTC.

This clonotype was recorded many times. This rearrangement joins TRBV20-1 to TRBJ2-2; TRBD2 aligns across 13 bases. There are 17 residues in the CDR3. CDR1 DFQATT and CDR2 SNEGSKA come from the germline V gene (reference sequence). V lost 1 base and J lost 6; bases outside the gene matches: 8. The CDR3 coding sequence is TGCAGTGCTAGAGGGCCTCTGGGACTAGCGGGACCCGGGGAGCTGTTTTTT. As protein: CSARGPLGLAGPGELFF.

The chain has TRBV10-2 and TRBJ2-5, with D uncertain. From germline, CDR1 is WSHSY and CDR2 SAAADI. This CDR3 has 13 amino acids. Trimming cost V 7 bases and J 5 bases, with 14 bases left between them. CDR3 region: CASTGLLSETQYF. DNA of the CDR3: TGCGCCAGCACCGGCCTTCTCAGCGAGACCCAGTACTTC.

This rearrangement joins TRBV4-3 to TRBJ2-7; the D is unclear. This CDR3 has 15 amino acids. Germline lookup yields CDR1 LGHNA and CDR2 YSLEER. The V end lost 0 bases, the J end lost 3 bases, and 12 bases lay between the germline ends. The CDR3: CASSQEVEMDYEQYF. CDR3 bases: TGCGCCAGCAGCCAAGAAGTCGAAATGGACTACGAGCAGTACTTC.

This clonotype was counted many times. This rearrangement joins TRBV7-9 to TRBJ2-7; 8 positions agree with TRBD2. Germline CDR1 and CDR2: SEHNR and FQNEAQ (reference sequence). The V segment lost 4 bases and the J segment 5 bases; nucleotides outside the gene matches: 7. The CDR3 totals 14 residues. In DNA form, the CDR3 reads TGTGCCAGCAGCTACGGGGGGGTCGGCGACGAGCAGTACTTC. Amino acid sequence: CASSYGGVGDEQYF.

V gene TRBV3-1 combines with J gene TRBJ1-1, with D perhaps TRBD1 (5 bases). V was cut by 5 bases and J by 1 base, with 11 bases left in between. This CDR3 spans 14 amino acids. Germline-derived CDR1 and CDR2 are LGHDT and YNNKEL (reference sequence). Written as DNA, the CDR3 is TGTGCCAGCAGCATGTTTGACAGGAACACTGAAGCTTTCTTT. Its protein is CASSMFDRNTEAFF.

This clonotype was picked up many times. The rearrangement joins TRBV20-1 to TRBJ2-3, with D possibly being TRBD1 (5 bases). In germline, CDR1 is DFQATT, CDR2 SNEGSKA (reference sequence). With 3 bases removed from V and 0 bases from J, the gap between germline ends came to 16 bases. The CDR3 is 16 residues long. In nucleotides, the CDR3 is TGCAGTGCTAGTGGTAGGACACAACCTAGCACAGATACGCAGTATTTT. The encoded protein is CSASGRTQPSTDTQYF.

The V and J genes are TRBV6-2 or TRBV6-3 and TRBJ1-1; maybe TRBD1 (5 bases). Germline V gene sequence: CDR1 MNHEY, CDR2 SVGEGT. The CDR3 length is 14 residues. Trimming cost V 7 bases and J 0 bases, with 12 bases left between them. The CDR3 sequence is CASTLGRMNTEAFF. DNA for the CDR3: TGTGCCAGCACCCTGGGACGGATGAACACTGAAGCTTTCTTT.

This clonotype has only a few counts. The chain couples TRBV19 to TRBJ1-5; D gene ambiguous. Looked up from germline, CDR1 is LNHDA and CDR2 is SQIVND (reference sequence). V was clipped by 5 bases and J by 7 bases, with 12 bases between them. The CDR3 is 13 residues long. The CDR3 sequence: CASSPRGRQPQHF. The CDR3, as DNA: TGTGCCAGTAGTCCCCGGGGTCGGCAGCCCCAGCATTTT.

The CDR3 loop is CASSTFLRQGLTGELFF. As DNA, the CDR3 is TGTGCCAGCAGTACTTTTCTCCGACAGGGGTTAACCGGGGAGCTGTTTTTT. The chain has TRBV28 and TRBJ2-2; 8 positions match TRBD1. V shed 5 bases, J shed 5 bases, and the junction held 13 bases outside the gene matches. The CDR3 contains 17 residues. Germline V lookup: CDR1 MDHEN, CDR2 SYDVKM.

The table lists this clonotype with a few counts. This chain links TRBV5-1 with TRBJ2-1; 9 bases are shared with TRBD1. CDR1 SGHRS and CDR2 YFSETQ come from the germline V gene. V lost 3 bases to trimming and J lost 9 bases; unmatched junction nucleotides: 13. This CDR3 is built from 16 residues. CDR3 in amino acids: CASSSNTGTGLGEQFF. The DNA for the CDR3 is TGCGCCAGCAGCTCAAATACCGGGACAGGGTTGGGTGAGCAGTTCTTC.

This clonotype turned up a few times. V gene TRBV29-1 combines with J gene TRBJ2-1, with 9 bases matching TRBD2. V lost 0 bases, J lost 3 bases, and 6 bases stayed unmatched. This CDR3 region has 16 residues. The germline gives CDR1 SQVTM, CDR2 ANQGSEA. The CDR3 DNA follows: TGCAGCGTTGAAGATATTGGAGCGGGAGGCTACAATGAGCAGTTCTTC. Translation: CSVEDIGAGGYNEQFF.

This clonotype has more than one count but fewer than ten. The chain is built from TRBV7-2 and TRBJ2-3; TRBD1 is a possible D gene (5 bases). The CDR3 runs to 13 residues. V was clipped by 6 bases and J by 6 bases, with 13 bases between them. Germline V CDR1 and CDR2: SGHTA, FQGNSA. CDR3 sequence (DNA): TGTGCCAGCAGACCGTTGGGGCGGGATACGCAGTATTTT. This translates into CASRPLGRDTQYF.

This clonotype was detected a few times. For the CDR3, the DNA is TGTGCCAGCAGCCCTGGGACTCCACGAGAGCAGTACTTC. Its translation: CASSPGTPREQYF. The chain links TRBV7-6 to TRBJ2-7; tentatively, D is TRBD2 (6 bases). There are 13 residues in the CDR3. Trimming stripped 5 bases from V and 7 bases from J, with 15 bases between. In germline, CDR1 is SGHVS, CDR2 FNYEAQ.

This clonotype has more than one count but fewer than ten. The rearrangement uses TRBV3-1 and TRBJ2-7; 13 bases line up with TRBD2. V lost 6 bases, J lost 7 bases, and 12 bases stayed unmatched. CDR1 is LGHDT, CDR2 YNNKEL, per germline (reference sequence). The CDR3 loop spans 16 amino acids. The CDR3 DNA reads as TGTGCCAGCAGTCGACTAGCGGGGGGCCCGGAGGGTGAGCAGTACTTC. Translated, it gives CASSRLAGGPEGEQYF.